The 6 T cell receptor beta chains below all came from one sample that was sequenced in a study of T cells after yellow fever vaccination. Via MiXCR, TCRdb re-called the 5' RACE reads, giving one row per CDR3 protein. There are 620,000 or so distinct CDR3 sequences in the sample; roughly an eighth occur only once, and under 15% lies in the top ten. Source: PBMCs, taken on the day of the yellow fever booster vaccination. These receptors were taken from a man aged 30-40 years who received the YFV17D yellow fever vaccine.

CDR3 loop: CASGPGTAIYGYTF. In nucleotides, the CDR3 is TGTGCCAGCGGGCCCGGGACAGCTATCTATGGCTACACCTTC. This chain connects TRBV12-3 or TRBV12-4 to TRBJ1-2, with 7 bases fitting TRBD1. The CDR3 is 14 residues long. V dropped 8 bases and J dropped 4; count of bases not matched to a gene: 10.

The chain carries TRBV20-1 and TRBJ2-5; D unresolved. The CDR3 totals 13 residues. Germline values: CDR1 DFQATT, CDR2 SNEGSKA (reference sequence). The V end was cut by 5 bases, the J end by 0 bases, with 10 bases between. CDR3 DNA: TGCAGTGCTCTAGGAATTGACCAAGAGACCCAGTACTTC. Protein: CSALGIDQETQYF.

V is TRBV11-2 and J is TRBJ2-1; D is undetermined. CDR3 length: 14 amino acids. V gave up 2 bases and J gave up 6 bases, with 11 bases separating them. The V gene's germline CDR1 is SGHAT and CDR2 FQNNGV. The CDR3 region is CASSLLGDLNEQFF. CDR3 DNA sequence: TGTGCCAGCAGCTTATTGGGTGACCTCAATGAGCAGTTCTTC.

CDR3 DNA: TGTGCCAGCAGCTTAAAATACAGGGTTGGGAATGAGCAGTTCTTC. It is translated as CASSLKYRVGNEQFF. The V call is TRBV12-3 or TRBV12-4, the J call TRBJ2-1, with a possible D match to TRBD1 (6 bases). The V end lost 6 bases, the J end lost 7 bases, and 19 bases lay between the germline ends. The CDR3 is 15 residues long.

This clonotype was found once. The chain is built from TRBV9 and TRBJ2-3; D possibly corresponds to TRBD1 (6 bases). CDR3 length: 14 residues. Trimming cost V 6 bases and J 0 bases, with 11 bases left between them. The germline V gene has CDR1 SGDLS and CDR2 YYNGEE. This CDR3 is CASNSGVSTDTQYF. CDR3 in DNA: TGTGCCAGCAACTCAGGGGTGAGCACAGATACGCAGTATTTT. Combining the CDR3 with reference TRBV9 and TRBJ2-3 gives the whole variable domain DSGVTQTPKHLITATGQRVTLRCSPRSGDLSVYWYQQSLDQGLQFLIQYYNGEERAKGNILERFSAQQFPDLHSELNLSSLELGDSALYFCASNSGVSTDTQYFGPGTRLTVL.

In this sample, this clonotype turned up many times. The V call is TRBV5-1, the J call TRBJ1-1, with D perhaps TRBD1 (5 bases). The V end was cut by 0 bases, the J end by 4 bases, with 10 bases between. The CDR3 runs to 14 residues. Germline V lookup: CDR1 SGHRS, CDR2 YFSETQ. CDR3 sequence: CASSLAQGGTEAFF. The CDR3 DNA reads TGCGCCAGCAGCTTGGCGCAGGGCGGCACTGAAGCTTTCTTT.